These 28 T cell receptor beta chains came from one sample sequenced in a study of T cell changes during pregnancy in multiple sclerosis. Measured with immunoSEQ multiplex PCR; TCRdb has only the in-frame clones, and not every one. The data contain 15,000 to 19,000 clones, approximately 80% of them singletons. The specimen was CD8+ T cells from peripheral blood mononuclear cells, collected after pregnancy. These receptor sequences come from a female donor in good health, enrolled as a control in a pregnancy study.

In DNA, the CDR3 is TGCGCCAGCAGCTTTAGCGTAGGCTTGGATACGCAGTATTTT. Protein: CASSFSVGLDTQYF. The gene calls are TRBV5-1 and TRBJ2-3; D may be TRBD2 (5 bases). With 2 bases removed from V and 6 bases from J, the gap between germline ends came to 13 bases. The CDR3 runs to 14 residues. Germline V gene sequence: CDR1 SGHRS, CDR2 YFSETQ.

V gene TRBV7-9 combines with J gene TRBJ2-1; no reliable D call. The CDR3 has 12 amino acids. CDR1 SEHNR and CDR2 FQNEAQ come from the germline V gene (reference sequence). V was clipped by 1 base and J by 10 bases, with 8 bases between them. As DNA, the CDR3 is TGTGCCAGCAGCTTAGTCCCCCGGGAGCAGTTCTTC. Amino acids: CASSLVPREQFF.

The V and J genes are TRBV11-3 and TRBJ2-3; D is possibly TRBD2 (6 bases). This CDR3 has 14 amino acids. Trimming stripped 3 bases from V and 4 bases from J, with 11 bases between. Per germline, CDR1 SGHNT and CDR2 YENEEA. CDR3 amino acids: CASSFGGEADTQYF. The CDR3 DNA reads TGTGCCAGCAGCTTCGGGGGAGAAGCAGATACGCAGTATTTT.

The gene calls are TRBV27 and TRBJ1-6; possibly TRBD1 for D (6 bases). V lost 6 bases, J lost 13 bases, and 22 bases lay in between. This CDR3 comprises 15 residues. CDR1 is MNHEY, CDR2 SMNVEV, per germline (reference sequence). The CDR3 protein is CASRSSGTTHTPLHF. Here the CDR3 DNA reads TGTGCCAGCAGATCCTCCGGGACAACTCATACTCCCCTCCACTTT.

This clone was seen only a few times. The rearrangement links TRBV30 to TRBJ2-5, with TRBD2 identical over 10 bases. CDR1 is GTSNPN, CDR2 SVGIG, per germline (reference sequence). With 2 bases clipped from V and 4 bases from J, the junction kept 4 bases outside the gene matches. The CDR3 runs to 14 residues. This CDR3 reads CAWSRTSGGETQYF. CDR3 DNA: TGTGCCTGGAGTAGGACTAGCGGTGGAGAGACCCAGTACTTC. Together with reference TRBV30 and TRBJ2-5, the CDR3 gives the full variable domain: SQTIHQWPATLVQPVGSPLSLECTVEGTSNPNLYWYRQAAGRGLQLLFYSVGIGQISSEVPQNLSASRPQDRQFILSSKKLLLSDSGFYLCAWSRTSGGETQYFGPGTRLLVL.

This clone was seen a handful of times. The rearrangement links TRBV12-5 to TRBJ1-1; no definite D call. Trimming stripped 7 bases from V and 3 bases from J, with 9 bases between. The germline V gene has CDR1 LGHNT and CDR2 FRNRAP. The CDR3 length is 12 residues. The CDR3 DNA sequence: TGTGCTAGTGCTCAATCAGACACTGAAGCTTTCTTT. Protein: CASAQSDTEAFF. Together with reference TRBV12-5 and TRBJ1-1, the CDR3 gives the full variable domain: DARVTQTPRHKVTEMGQEVTMRCQPILGHNTVFWYRQTMMQGLELLAYFRNRAPLDDSGMPKDRFSAEMPDATLATLKIQPSEPRDSAVYFCASAQSDTEAFFGQGTRLTVV.

The rearrangement joins TRBV6-5 to TRBJ1-1; D is undetermined. This CDR3 is 14 amino acids long. The germline V gene encodes CDR1 MNHEY and CDR2 SVGAGI. The V end was cut by 5 bases, the J end by 0 bases, with 10 bases between. The CDR3 spells CASSPQTVNTEAFF. CDR3 sequence (DNA): TGTGCCAGCAGTCCACAGACGGTGAACACTGAAGCTTTCTTT.

This clone has only a few counts. This chain joins TRBV6-4 and TRBJ2-1; 7 bases map to TRBD2. The V and J ends lost 3 bases and 8 bases, in that order; junction bases with no gene match: 10. CDR1 MRHNA and CDR2 SNTAGT come from the germline V gene. This CDR3 contains 15 residues. CDR3 nucleotides: TGTGCCAGCAGTGATGGGGGGGGAGGTTTCGATGAGCAGTTCTTC. It codes for CASSDGGGGFDEQFF.

The chain joins TRBV7-9 to TRBJ2-3; the match to TRBD2 covers 7 bases. This CDR3 has 16 residues. Trimming at V came to 0 bases and at J to 6 bases, leaving 9 bases not matched to a gene. Germline V gene data show CDR1 as SEHNR and CDR2 as FQNEAQ (reference sequence). DNA of the CDR3: TGTGCCAGCAGCTTAGCGAACCCGACGCGGGGGGATACGCAGTATTTT. It specifies CASSLANPTRGDTQYF.

The chain is built from TRBV5-4 and TRBJ1-1, with D perhaps TRBD1 (5 bases). V lost 1 base and J 1 base, leaving 8 bases between the germline ends. There are 14 residues in the CDR3. Germline lookup yields CDR1 SGHNT and CDR2 YYREEE (reference sequence). The CDR3 is CASSLLTGNTEAFF. CDR3 coding DNA: TGTGCCAGCAGCTTGTTAACAGGGAACACTGAAGCTTTCTTT.

This clone was counted a few times. At the DNA level, this CDR3 is encoded by other sequences in the same sample as well. This chain joins TRBV6-4 and TRBJ2-2; D gene unclear. The CDR3 length is 13 residues. From germline, CDR1 is MRHNA and CDR2 SNTAGT. Deletions cut 5 bases from V and 1 base from J, with 5 bases between. CDR3 region: CASSPGNTGELFF. CDR3 coding DNA: TGTGCCAGCAGTCCAGGGAACACCGGGGAGCTGTTTTTT.

The chain uses TRBV7-9 and TRBJ2-2; D is undetermined. CDR1 SEHNR and CDR2 FQNEAQ come from the germline V gene (reference sequence). This CDR3 is 12 amino acids long. V was shortened by 7 bases and J by 6 bases, with 9 bases between the two germline ends. The CDR3 protein is CASIYPPGELFF. CDR3 in DNA: TGTGCCAGCATCTACCCCCCCGGGGAGCTGTTTTTT.

V and J are TRBV25-1 and TRBJ2-1, with D possibly being TRBD1 (7 bases). The CDR3 covers 16 residues. Per germline, CDR1 MGHDK and CDR2 SYGVNS. The V and J ends lost 1 base and 8 bases respectively, with 18 bases between them. CDR3 DNA sequence: TGTGCCAGCAGTGAATCAGGGGGGCGGCTAATGGATGAGCAGTTCTTC. Encoded protein: CASSESGGRLMDEQFF.

This clone was counted only a few times. The J gene is TRBJ1-5, the V gene TRBV28; D possibly corresponds to TRBD1 (6 bases). Germline CDR1 reads MDHEN; CDR2 reads SYDVKM. This CDR3 spans 15 amino acids. V was pared by 0 bases and J by 3 bases, with 9 bases between. CDR3 protein: CASSLWGALNQPQHF. CDR3 nucleotide sequence: TGTGCCAGCAGTTTATGGGGGGCCCTCAATCAGCCCCAGCATTTT.

The V gene is TRBV7-2, the J gene TRBJ2-7; 7 bases are a match to TRBD2. Trimming removed 5 bases from V and 2 bases from J; junction bases left unmatched: 12. CDR3 size: 16 residues. The V gene's germline CDR1 is SGHTA and CDR2 FQGNSA. The CDR3 DNA follows: TGTGCCAGCAGCCTACCCCCGCTAGCGGATACCTACGAGCAGTACTTC. Residues: CASSLPPLADTYEQYF.

The chain combines TRBV27 with TRBJ1-5, with 7 bases identical to TRBD1. The CDR3 runs to 16 residues. Trimming took 6 bases from V and 0 from J; bases not matched to a gene: 8. Germline V CDR1 and CDR2: MNHEY, SMNVEV (reference sequence). The CDR3 DNA sequence: TGTGCCAGCAGGCCCGGGACAGCTTATAGCAATCAGCCCCAGCATTTT. It translates to CASRPGTAYSNQPQHF.

The V and J genes are TRBV4-1 and TRBJ2-4; 7 bases are shared with TRBD1. Germline lookup yields CDR1 MGHRA and CDR2 YSYEKL. The CDR3 extends over 17 amino acids. J lost 4 bases, V lost 0 bases, and 9 bases had no gene match. CDR3 protein: CASSQDKGAPQKNIQYF. Here the CDR3 DNA reads TGCGCCAGCAGCCAAGATAAGGGGGCGCCCCAAAAAAACATTCAGTACTTC.

V gene TRBV28 combines with J gene TRBJ1-1, with 7 positions matching TRBD1. The ends lost 6 bases at V and 1 base at J; junction bases unmatched: 5. This CDR3 has 14 amino acids. Germline V gene sequence: CDR1 MDHEN, CDR2 SYDVKM. CDR3 DNA sequence: TGTGCCAGCAGCTCCTACAGGGGGAACACTGAAGCTTTCTTT. This encodes CASSSYRGNTEAFF.

V gene TRBV7-3 combines with J gene TRBJ2-3; 8 positions match TRBD2. The CDR3 spans 17 residues. Germline V CDR1 and CDR2: SGHTA, FQGTGA. The ends lost 4 bases at V and 4 bases at J; junction bases unmatched: 13. This chain's CDR3 is CASSSPTSDYSADTQYF. For the CDR3, the DNA is TGTGCCAGCAGCTCCCCGACTAGCGATTATTCGGCAGATACGCAGTATTTT.

This clone was detected only once. The chain employs TRBV11-2 and TRBJ2-7; unclear D gene. The CDR3 consists of 13 residues. CDR1 is SGHAT, CDR2 FQNNGV, per germline. V lost 5 bases and J 4 bases, leaving 12 bases between the germline ends. In DNA form, the CDR3 reads TGTGCCAGCAGCCAAAGCTCCAATTACGAGCAGTACTTC. This codes for CASSQSSNYEQYF.

The chain combines TRBV27 with TRBJ1-2; TRBD1 matches at 8 bases. Losses at the gene ends were 5 bases for V and 8 bases for J; bases not matched to a gene: 13. Germline CDR1 and CDR2: MNHEY and SMNVEV (reference sequence). The CDR3 spans 15 residues. This CDR3 is CASSPPPDRASGYTF. The CDR3 DNA sequence: TGTGCCAGCAGTCCACCCCCGGACAGGGCAAGCGGCTACACCTTC.

This clone was counted ten times or more. The chain couples TRBV6-5 to TRBJ2-7, with D possibly matching TRBD1 (5 bases). Deletions cut 0 bases from V and 0 bases from J, with 9 bases between. Germline V lookup: CDR1 MNHEY, CDR2 SVGAGI. The CDR3 has 15 residues. CDR3 coding DNA: TGTGCCAGCAGTTACTCGGCAGACAGCTCCTACGAGCAGTACTTC. Protein: CASSYSADSSYEQYF.

V is TRBV6-4 and J is TRBJ1-6; 9 bases align to TRBD1. V trimming: 4 bases; J trimming: 10 bases; junction bases outside the gene matches: 8. CDR1 is MRHNA, CDR2 SNTAGT, per germline. The CDR3 extends over 15 amino acids. CDR3 in DNA: TGTGCCAGCAGTGGGACAGGGGACGGGTACTCACCCCTCCACTTT. The encoded protein is CASSGTGDGYSPLHF.

The chain uses TRBV19 and TRBJ2-1, with D uncertain. CDR3 length: 15 residues. V was cut by 10 bases and J by 9 bases, with 25 bases left in between. CDR1 and CDR2 from the germline V gene are LNHDA and SQIVND (reference sequence). CDR3 amino acids: CATRVRGMAEAEQFF. The CDR3 DNA reads as TGTGCCACCAGAGTGCGAGGTATGGCTGAGGCTGAGCAGTTCTTC.

This rearrangement joins TRBV6-4 to TRBJ1-1; D not resolved. V was clipped by 3 bases and J by 0 bases, with 11 bases between them. Germline V gene lookup returns CDR1 MRHNA and CDR2 SNTAGT. The CDR3 totals 15 residues. In nucleotides, the CDR3 is TGTGCCAGCAGTGAGGAGGGATCCATGAACACTGAAGCTTTCTTT. Translation: CASSEEGSMNTEAFF.

The chain is built from TRBV11-3 and TRBJ2-6; weak D call: TRBD1 (6 bases). Between the trimmed V and J ends, which lost 5 bases and 1 base, there was a span of 12 bases. The CDR3 spans 16 residues. Germline CDR1 is SGHNT and CDR2 is YENEEA. The CDR3, as DNA: TGTGCCAGCAGCCCACCCACAGGGTCTGGGGCCAACGTCCTGACTTTC. It specifies CASSPPTGSGANVLTF.

J is TRBJ2-7 and V is TRBV9, with 9 bases matching TRBD2. Germline V gene sequence: CDR1 SGDLS, CDR2 YYNGEE. The V segment lost 3 bases and the J segment 3 bases; nucleotides outside the gene matches: 4. There are 14 residues in the CDR3. CDR3 sequence reads: CASSDSGRSYEQYF. In DNA form, the CDR3 reads TGTGCCAGCAGCGATAGCGGGAGAAGCTACGAGCAGTACTTC.

The chain is built from TRBV6-4 and TRBJ1-5; TRBD1 is a possible D gene (6 bases). In germline, CDR1 is MRHNA, CDR2 SNTAGT. The CDR3 extends over 13 amino acids. V lost 3 bases, J lost 6 bases, and 9 bases lay in between. In DNA, the CDR3 is TGTGCCAGCAGTGAGGGGGCTAGTCAGCCCCAGCATTTT. Residues: CASSEGASQPQHF.